This is a list of T cell receptor beta chains from one sample in a study of cytomegalovirus exposure and HLA in healthy donors. TCRdb's table, derived via immunoSEQ multiplex PCR, lists solely in-frame clones and lacks some. The sample yields about 98,000 clones, around 67% seen once. Sequences were obtained from PBMCs. The receptors originated from a male donor in good health and CMV-seronegative. Both conserved end residues are trimmed from each CDR3.

CDR3 length | J gene | V gene | CDR3 protein
13 | TRBJ1-2 | TRBV6-6 | ASSYSASPRGGYT
11 | TRBJ2-2 | TRBV7-8 | ASSLTNTGELF
13 | TRBJ2-5 | TRBV28 | ASSPTGTPQETQY
13 | TRBJ1-6 | TRBV14 | ASSPVSVPNSPLH
15 | TRBJ1-1 | TRBV15 | ATSRDMRGGMNTEAF
13 | TRBJ2-2 | TRBV5-4 | ASSRQAINTGELF
14 | TRBJ1-2 | TRBV4-2 | ASSQDLRGVGYGYT
13 | TRBJ1-2 | TRBV30 | AWSSTGTANYGYT
12 | TRBJ2-2 | TRBV10-3 | AISADRGLGELF
14 | TRBJ2-1 | TRBV5-4 | ASSPKVRNSYNEQF
14 | TRBJ2-1 | TRBV4-2 | ASSHRRLAGTDEQF
12 | TRBJ1-5 | TRBV19 | ASSPFDRDQPQH
12 | TRBJ2-2 | TRBV2 | ASTAVGGTGELF
14 | TRBJ2-1 | TRBV9 | ASSPPWTGDYNEQF
12 | - | TRBV6-1 | ASRTRDSPYEQY
13 | TRBJ1-5 | TRBV15 | ATSRDRDSYQPQH
11 | TRBJ1-5 | TRBV6-5 | ASCRGHDQPQH
15 | TRBJ2-7 | TRBV28 | ASSDPDRRSGHHEQY
14 | TRBJ1-2 | TRBV5-1 | ASSLHPGQGNYGYT
10 | TRBJ2-3 | TRBV14 | ASSPMRERQY
12 | TRBJ1-2 | TRBV6-5 | ASSFTATPNGYT
15 | TRBJ2-3 | TRBV7-2 | ASSLHPGAGGTDTQY
12 | TRBJ2-7 | TRBV6-5 | ASSYSGTTYEQY
12 | TRBJ2-7 | TRBV10-3 | ATRLGQGDYEQY
14 | TRBJ2-3 | TRBV4-3 | ASSHLAGVSTDTQY
13 | TRBJ2-7 | TRBV18 | ASSPQGMSSYEQY
14 | TRBJ2-1 | TRBV10-3 | AISGPQGAIIKGQF
10 | TRBJ2-3 | TRBV28 | ASTSQRGTQY
11 | TRBJ2-7 | TRBV2 | ASSASGSYEQY
13 | TRBJ2-3 | TRBV7-2 | ASSLGDRESDTQY
12 | TRBJ2-5 | TRBV4-2 | ASRPTGGGETQY
11 | TRBJ2-3 | TRBV28 | AGRKTGTDTQY
13 | TRBJ1-1 | TRBV6-1 | ASSESGPLNTEAF
12 | TRBJ2-1 | TRBV15 | ATSRGVAFNEQF
12 | - | TRBV29-1 | SVVGLAVSYEQY
12 | TRBJ2-7 | TRBV5-4 | ASSLQVSSYEQY
11 | TRBJ2-3 | TRBV30 | AWRNSGTDTQY
13 | TRBJ1-2 | TRBV5-1 | ASTLAGTANYGYT
11 | TRBJ2-7 | TRBV2 | ASSALASVEQY
17 | TRBJ2-5 | TRBV7-2 | ASSLIPMASGSVSETQY
13 | TRBJ2-3 | TRBV27 | ASMILAGGSDTQY
10 | TRBJ2-1 | TRBV4-2 | ASSQDLAEQF
11 | TRBJ1-2 | TRBV30 | AWSVLHQGGYT
9 | TRBJ2-1 | TRBV11-2 | ASSLRREQF
14 | TRBJ2-1 | TRBV6-5 | ASSYLSPGGNNEQF
13 | TRBJ2-2 | TRBV10-3 | AISGKGAQTGELF
14 | TRBJ2-3 | TRBV15 | ATSRDIRVSTDTQY
15 | TRBJ2-1 | TRBV4-2 | ASSQDGPSGIGNEQF
13 | TRBJ2-5 | TRBV10-3 | AIRGGQGALETQY
13 | TRBJ2-2 | TRBV11-2 | ASSSRLASTGELF
12 | TRBJ1-5 | TRBV6-5 | ASSLKGGQAEWH
11 | TRBJ1-5 | TRBV27 | ASSLSLNQPQH
12 | TRBJ1-1 | TRBV9 | ASTPLGTAVEAF
13 | TRBJ1-5 | TRBV4-3 | ASSQGAGSNQPQH
15 | TRBJ2-1 | TRBV7-7 | ASSLSAGGPRYNEQF